The entry below gives a single T cell receptor (beta chain) sequence along with its context. What it binds is not known. The data derive from a study of T cells in tumors after PD-1 blockade. At the level of the study: Prior checkpoint blockade, systemic immunosuppressant use, or anti-cancer therapy within 4 weeks excluded patients. Tumor samples averaged about 28,000 templates (range roughly 550-100,000) and several thousand unique clonotypes.

V was clipped by 1 base and J by 1 base, with 4 bases between them. Germline V gives CDR1 KGHSH, CDR2 LQKENI. The CDR3 length is 13 residues. The assay was immunoSEQ multiplex PCR, and TCRdb's table has in-frame clones only and misses some. There are roughly 1,900 clones in the sample; 69% occur only once, and 15% lies in the top ten. General study findings and limits: Most post-therapy expanded exhausted CD8+ clones were new, undetected before treatment.

Sample: tumor tissue, taken before anti-PD-1 treatment. The chain joins TRBV18 to TRBJ1-1; unclear D gene. The TCR originated in a human donor with basal cell carcinoma. The CDR3 DNA is TGTGCCAGCTCACCACAGGGGAACACTGAAGCTTTCTTT. Residues: CASSPQGNTEAFF.